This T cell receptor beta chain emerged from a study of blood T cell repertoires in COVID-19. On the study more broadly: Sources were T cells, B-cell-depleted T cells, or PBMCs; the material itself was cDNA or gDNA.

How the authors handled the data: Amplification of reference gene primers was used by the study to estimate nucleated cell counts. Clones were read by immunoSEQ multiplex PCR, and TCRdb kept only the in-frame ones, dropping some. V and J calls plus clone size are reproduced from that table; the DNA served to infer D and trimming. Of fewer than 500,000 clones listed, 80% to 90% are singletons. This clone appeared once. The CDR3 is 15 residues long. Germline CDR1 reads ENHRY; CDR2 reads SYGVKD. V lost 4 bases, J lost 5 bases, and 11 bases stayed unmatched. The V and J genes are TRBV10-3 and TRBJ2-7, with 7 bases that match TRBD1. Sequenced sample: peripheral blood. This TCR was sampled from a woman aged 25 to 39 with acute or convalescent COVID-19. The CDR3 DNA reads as TGTGCCATCAGTGGCTACGGGACAGTGAACCACGAGCAGTACTTC. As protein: CAISGYGTVNHEQYF.